This T cell receptor (beta chain) was recovered during a study of T cell repertoires in cytomegalovirus infection. General study results and limits: Cumulative frequency (of public TCR beta family members) identified carriers of CMV plus the relevant HLA.

TCRdb redid the calling of the reads with MiXCR, one entry per CDR3 protein. The table lists over 45,000 distinct CDR3 sequences, roughly 22% of them singletons, with about 90% in the top ten. The ends lost 4 bases at V and 5 bases at J; junction bases unmatched: 7. Germline V gene lookup returns CDR1 MNHEY and CDR2 SVGEGT. This CDR3 is built from 15 residues. As to this clonotype: The antigen is not known.

Here the sequenced sample was CD8+ T cells from cultured PBMCs, taken from culture after CMV antigen stimulation. The source of this sequence is a human donor in good health (CMV status not recorded). Some clones in this sample may be carry-over from other donors' samples. The chain is built from TRBV6-2 or TRBV6-3 and TRBJ2-4; 8 nucleotides agree with TRBD2. The CDR3 DNA reads as TGTGCCAGCAGTTGGAAGCGGGAGAAAGAAAACATTCAGTACTTC. Translated: CASSWKREKENIQYF.